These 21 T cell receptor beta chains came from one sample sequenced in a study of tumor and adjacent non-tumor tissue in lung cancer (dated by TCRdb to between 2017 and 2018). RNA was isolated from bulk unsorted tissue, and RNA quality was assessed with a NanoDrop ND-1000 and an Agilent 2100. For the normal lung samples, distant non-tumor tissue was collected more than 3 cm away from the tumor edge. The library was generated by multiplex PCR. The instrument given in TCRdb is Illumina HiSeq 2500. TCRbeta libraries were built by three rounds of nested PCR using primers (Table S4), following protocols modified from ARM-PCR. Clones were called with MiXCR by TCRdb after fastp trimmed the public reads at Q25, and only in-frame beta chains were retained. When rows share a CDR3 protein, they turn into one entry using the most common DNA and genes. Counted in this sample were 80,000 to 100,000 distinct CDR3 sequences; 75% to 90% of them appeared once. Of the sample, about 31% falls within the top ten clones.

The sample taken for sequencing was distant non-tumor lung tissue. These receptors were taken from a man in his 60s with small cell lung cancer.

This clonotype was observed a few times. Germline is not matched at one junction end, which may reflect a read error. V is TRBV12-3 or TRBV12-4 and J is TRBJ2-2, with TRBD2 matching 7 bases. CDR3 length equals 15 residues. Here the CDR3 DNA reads TGTGTCAGCAGTTTGGCGGGAGCGCCCGCCGGGGAGCTGTTTTTT. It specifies CVSSLAGAPAGELFF.

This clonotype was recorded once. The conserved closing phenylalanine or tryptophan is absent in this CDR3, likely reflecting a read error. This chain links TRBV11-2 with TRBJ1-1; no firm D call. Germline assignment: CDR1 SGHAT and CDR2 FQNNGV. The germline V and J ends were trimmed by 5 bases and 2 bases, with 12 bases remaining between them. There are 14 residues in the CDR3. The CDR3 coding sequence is TGTGCCAGCAGCGTCCCCCCCCACAACACTGAAGCTTTCTCT. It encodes CASSVPPHNTEAFS.

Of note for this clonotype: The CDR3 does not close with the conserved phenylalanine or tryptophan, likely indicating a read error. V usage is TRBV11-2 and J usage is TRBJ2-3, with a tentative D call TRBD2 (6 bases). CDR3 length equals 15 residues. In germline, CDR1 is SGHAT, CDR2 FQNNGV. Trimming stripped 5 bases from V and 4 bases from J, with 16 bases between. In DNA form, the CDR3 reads TGTGCCAGCAGCCTGGTGCTAGCGAGCCCAGATACGCAGTATTTG. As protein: CASSLVLASPDTQYL.

The CDR3 sequence is CASSSGQHNEQFF. Here the CDR3 DNA reads TGTGCCAGCAGTTCCGGACAGCACAATGAGCAGTTCTTC. The chain joins TRBV12-3 or TRBV12-4 to TRBJ2-1; perhaps TRBD1 as D (6 bases). The length of the CDR3 is 13 residues. V was shortened by 4 bases and J by 5 bases, with 9 bases between the two germline ends.

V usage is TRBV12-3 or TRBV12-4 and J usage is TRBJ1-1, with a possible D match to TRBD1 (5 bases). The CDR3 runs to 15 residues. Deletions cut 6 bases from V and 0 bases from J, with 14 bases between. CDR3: CASSIPTTVNTEAFF. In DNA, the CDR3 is TGTGCCAGCAGCATACCCACGACAGTGAACACTGAAGCTTTCTTT.

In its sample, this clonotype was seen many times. The CDR3 DNA sequence: TGCAGTGCCCGGGGACTAGCGGGATCGGATACGCAGTATTTT. It translates to CSARGLAGSDTQYF. This chain connects TRBV20-1 to TRBJ2-3; 13 nucleotides align to TRBD2. The V gene's germline CDR1 is DFQATT and CDR2 SNEGSKA (reference sequence). This CDR3 is 14 amino acids long. Trimming cost V 6 bases and J 6 bases; bases outside gene matches: 6.

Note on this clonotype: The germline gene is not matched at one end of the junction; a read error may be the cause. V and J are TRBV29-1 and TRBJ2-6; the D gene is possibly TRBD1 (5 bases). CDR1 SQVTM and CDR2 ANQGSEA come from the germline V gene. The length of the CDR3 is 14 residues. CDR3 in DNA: TGCAGCGTTGATGAGGAGTCTGGGGCCAACGTCCTGAGTTTC. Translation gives CSVDEESGANVLSF. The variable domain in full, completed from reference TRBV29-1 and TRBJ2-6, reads SAVISQKPSRDICQRGTSLTIQCQVDSQVTMMFWYRQQPGQSLTLIATANQGSEATYESGFVIDKFPISRPNLTFSTLTVSNMSPEDSSIYLCSVDEESGANVLSFGAGSRLTVL.

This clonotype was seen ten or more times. The CDR3 bases are TGTGCCAGCACTAAGACCGGGACAGGGTATGGCTACACCTTC. This gives the protein CASTKTGTGYGYTF. This sequence joins TRBV6-5 and TRBJ1-2; 9 bases align to TRBD1. Germline CDR1 reads MNHEY; CDR2 reads SVGAGI. The CDR3 has 14 amino acids. With V trimmed by 7 bases and J by 5 bases, 8 bases remained unmatched.

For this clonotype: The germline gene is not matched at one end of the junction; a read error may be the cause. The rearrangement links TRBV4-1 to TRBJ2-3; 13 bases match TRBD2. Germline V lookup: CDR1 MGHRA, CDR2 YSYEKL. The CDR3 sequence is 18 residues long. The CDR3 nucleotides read TGCGCCAACAGCCGCCTCTCCGGGACTAGCGGGGGCACAGATACGCAGTATTTT. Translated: CANSRLSGTSGGTDTQYF.

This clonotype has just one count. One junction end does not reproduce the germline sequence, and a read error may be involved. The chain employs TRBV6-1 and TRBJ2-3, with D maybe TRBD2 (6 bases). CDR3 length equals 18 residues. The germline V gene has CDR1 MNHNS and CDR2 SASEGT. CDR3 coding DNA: TGTGACAGCAGCTCTCTAGGGGCGGGACTCTTGGGCTCGGAGCAGAAGTATTTT. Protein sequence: CDSSSLGAGLLGSEQKYF.

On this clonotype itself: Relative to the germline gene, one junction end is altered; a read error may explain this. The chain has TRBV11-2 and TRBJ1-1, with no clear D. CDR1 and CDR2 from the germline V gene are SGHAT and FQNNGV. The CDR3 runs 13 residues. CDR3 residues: CTSSLERWLETFF. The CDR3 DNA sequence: TGTACCAGCAGCTTAGAACGCTGGCTCGAAACTTTCTTT.

The CDR3 loop reads CASSLTGTSGYRTGELFF. The CDR3 nucleotides are TGTGCCAGCAGCTTGACGGGGACTAGCGGATATAGGACCGGGGAGCTGTTTTTT. This chain connects TRBV7-3 to TRBJ2-2; 11 positions agree with TRBD2. The CDR3 is 18 residues long. CDR1 is SGHTA, CDR2 FQGTGA, per germline. V trimming: 3 bases; J trimming: 5 bases; junction bases outside the gene matches: 11. Full variable domain (remainder filled in from reference TRBV7-3 and TRBJ2-2): GAGVSQTPSNKVTEKGKYVELRCDPISGHTALYWYRQSLGQGPEFLIYFQGTGAADDSGLPNDRFFAVRPEGSVSTLKIQRTERGDSAVYLCASSLTGTSGYRTGELFFGEGSRLTVL.

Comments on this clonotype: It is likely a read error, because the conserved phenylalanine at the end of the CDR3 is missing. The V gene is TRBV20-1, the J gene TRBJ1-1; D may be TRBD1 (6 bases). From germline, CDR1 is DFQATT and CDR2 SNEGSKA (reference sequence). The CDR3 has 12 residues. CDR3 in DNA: TGCAGGGCTAGTAAGGGGGTCACTGAAGCTTTCATT. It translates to CRASKGVTEAFI.

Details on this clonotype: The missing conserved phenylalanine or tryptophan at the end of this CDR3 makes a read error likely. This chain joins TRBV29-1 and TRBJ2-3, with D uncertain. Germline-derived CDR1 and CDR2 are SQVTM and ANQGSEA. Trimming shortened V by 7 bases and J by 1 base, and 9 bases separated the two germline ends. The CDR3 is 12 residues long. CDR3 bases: TGCAGCGAAACATTAGGCACAGATACGCAGTATTTG. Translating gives CSETLGTDTQYL.

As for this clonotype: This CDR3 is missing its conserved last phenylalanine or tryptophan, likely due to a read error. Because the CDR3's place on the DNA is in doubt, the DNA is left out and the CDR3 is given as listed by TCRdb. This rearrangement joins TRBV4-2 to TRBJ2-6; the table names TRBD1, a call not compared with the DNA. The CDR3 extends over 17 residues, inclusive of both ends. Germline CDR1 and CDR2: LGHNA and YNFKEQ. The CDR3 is CASSPGQDHSGANVLTL.

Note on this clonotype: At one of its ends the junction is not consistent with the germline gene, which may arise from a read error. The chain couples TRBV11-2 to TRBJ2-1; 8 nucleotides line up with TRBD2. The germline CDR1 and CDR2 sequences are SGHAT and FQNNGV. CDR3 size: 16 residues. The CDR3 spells CASSREGSTAHHEQFF. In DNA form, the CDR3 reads TGTGCAAGCAGCCGGGAGGGAAGTACGGCCCACCATGAGCAGTTCTTC.

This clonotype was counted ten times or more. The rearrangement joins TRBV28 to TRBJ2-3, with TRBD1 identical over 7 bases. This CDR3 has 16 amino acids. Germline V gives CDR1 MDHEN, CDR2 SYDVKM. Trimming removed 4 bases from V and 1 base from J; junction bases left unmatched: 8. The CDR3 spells CASSSPDRVGTDTQYF. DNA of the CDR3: TGTGCCAGCAGTTCCCCCGACAGGGTGGGCACAGATACGCAGTATTTT.

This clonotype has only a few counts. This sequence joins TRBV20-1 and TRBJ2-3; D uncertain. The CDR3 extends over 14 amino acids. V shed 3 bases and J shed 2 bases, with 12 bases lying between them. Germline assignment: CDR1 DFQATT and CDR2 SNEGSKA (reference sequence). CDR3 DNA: TGCAGTGCTAGCGGGCAAATATCCACAGATACGCAGTATTTT. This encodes CSASGQISTDTQYF.

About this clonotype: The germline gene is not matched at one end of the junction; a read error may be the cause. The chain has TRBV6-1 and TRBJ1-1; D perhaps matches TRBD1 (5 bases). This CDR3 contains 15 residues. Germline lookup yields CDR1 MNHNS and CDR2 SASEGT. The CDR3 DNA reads TGTGCCAGCAATGTCTACGCAGAGGGGCCCACTGAAGCTTTATTT. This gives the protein CASNVYAEGPTEALF.

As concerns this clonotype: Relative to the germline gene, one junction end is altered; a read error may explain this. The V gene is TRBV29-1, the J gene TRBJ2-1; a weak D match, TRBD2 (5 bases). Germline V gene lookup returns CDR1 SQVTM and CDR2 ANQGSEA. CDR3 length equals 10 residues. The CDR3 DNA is TGTAGCGTTCGACATTATGAGCAGATCTTC. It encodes CSVRHYEQIF.

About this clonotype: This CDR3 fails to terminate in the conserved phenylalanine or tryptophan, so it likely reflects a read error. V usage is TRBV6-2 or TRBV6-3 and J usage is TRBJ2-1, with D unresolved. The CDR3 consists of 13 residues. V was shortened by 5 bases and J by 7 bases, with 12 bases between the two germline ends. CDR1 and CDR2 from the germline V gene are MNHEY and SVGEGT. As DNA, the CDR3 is TGTGCCAGCAGTACCGCTCCTAATAATGAGCAGTTCCTC. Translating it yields CASSTAPNNEQFL.